This T cell receptor beta chain comes out of a study of T cell changes during pregnancy in multiple sclerosis. The CDR3 is 13 amino acids. The germline CDR1 and CDR2 sequences are MNHEY and SVGAGI. V gave up 3 bases and J gave up 3 bases, with 8 bases separating them. Produced via immunoSEQ multiplex PCR; TCRdb's table is partial and in-frame only. Here the sample spans about 100,000 clones, 92% being singletons. This sample comprised peripheral blood, obtained after pregnancy. The source of this sequence is a female donor with multiple sclerosis, enrolled in a pregnancy study. The J gene is TRBJ1-2, the V gene TRBV6-5; D uncertain. The CDR3 sequence: CASSYIRDYGYTF. CDR3 DNA sequence: TGTGCCAGCAGTTATATCCGGGACTATGGCTACACCTTC.